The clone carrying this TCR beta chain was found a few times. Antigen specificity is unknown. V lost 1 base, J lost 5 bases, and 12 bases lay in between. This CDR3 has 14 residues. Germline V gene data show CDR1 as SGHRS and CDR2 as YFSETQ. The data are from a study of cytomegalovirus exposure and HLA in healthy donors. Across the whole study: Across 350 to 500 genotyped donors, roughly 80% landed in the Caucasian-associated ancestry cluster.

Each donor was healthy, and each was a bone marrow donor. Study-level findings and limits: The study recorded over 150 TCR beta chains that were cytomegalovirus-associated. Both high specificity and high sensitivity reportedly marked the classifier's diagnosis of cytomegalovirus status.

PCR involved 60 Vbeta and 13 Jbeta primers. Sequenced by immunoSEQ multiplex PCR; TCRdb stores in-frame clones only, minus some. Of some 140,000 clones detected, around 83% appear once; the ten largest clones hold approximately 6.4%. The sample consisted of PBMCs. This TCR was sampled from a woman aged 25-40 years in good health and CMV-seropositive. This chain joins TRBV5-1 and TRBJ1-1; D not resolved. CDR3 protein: CASSLLSDGTEAFF. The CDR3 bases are TGCGCCAGCAGCTTGCTCAGCGACGGGACTGAAGCTTTCTTT.